This TCR beta chain was recorded in a study of PD-1 blockade in mismatch repair-deficient tumors. The wider study: All were previously treated, progressing patients with 11 to 13 mismatch repair-deficient cancer types. Broader study findings: Rapid post-treatment expansion, then contraction, generally preceding radiologic response, marked tumor-resident clones.

A word on this clone: What it binds is unknown.

Generated by immunoSEQ multiplex PCR, the TCRdb table keeps only in-frame clones and is missing some. The sample yields around 23,000 clones, approximately 86% seen once. The CDR3 length is 14 residues. Trimming removed 9 bases from V and 3 bases from J; junction bases left unmatched: 7. Germline V gives CDR1 LNHDA, CDR2 SQIVND (reference sequence). PCR or immunohistochemistry showed mismatch repair deficiency in every enrolled patient. TCR sequencing covered a few patients who responded to pembrolizumab. The chain joins TRBV19 to TRBJ2-1; 8 positions agree with TRBD1. Here the sequenced sample was peripheral blood, taken 12 weeks after starting pembrolizumab. This receptor was identified in an adult with mismatch repair-deficient cancer. The CDR3 nucleotides read TGTGCCAGCAGGGGGCGGGGTGACTACAATGAGCAGTTCTTC. Amino acids: CASRGRGDYNEQFF.